These 22 T cell receptor beta chains originate from one sample sequenced in a study of cytomegalovirus exposure and HLA in healthy donors. PCR was performed using 60 Vbeta and 13 Jbeta primers. Repertoires were generated with immunoSEQ multiplex PCR, while TCRdb's copy carries only in-frame clones and drops some. The top ten clones hold approximately 2.5% of a sample with about 200,000 clones, approximately 78% of them seen once. The source material was PBMCs. The receptors come from a woman between 40 and 50 years old in good health and CMV-seronegative.

This sequence joins TRBV27 and TRBJ1-2; a possible D gene is TRBD1 (5 bases). The V end lost 2 bases, the J end lost 2 bases, and 9 bases lay between the germline ends. Germline loops: CDR1 MNHEY, CDR2 SMNVEV (reference sequence). CDR3 length equals 14 residues. Written as DNA, the CDR3 is TGTGCCAGCAGTTTAGGGAAGGGGAACTATGGCTACACCTTC. It encodes CASSLGKGNYGYTF.

The chain recombines TRBV25-1 with TRBJ1-4; 9 bases line up with TRBD1. The length of the CDR3 is 15 residues. The germline V gene has CDR1 MGHDK and CDR2 SYGVNS. The V segment lost 1 base and the J segment 8 bases; nucleotides outside the gene matches: 5. The CDR3 DNA reads TGTGCCAGCAGTGAATCAGGGACAGGGTGGGAAAAACTGTTTTTT. It yields the protein CASSESGTGWEKLFF.

This clone was picked up a small number of times. The genes are TRBV10-3 and TRBJ1-1, with D maybe TRBD1 (5 bases). Germline V gene data show CDR1 as ENHRY and CDR2 as SYGVKD. Trimming stripped 2 bases from V and 1 base from J, with 5 bases between. The CDR3 sequence is 13 residues long. The CDR3 DNA is TGTGCCATCAGTGAGACAGGGAACACTGAAGCTTTCTTT. Translating it yields CAISETGNTEAFF.

This rearrangement joins TRBV18 to TRBJ1-1, with D unclear. The CDR3 sequence is 14 residues long. Germline V CDR1 and CDR2: KGHSH, LQKENI. Between the trimmed V and J ends, which lost 0 bases and 5 bases, there was a span of 10 bases. The CDR3: CASSPPNILTEAFF. The CDR3 DNA sequence: TGTGCCAGCTCACCACCAAACATCCTTACTGAAGCTTTCTTT.

The CDR3 sequence: CASSYQAGHEQFF. The CDR3, as DNA: TGTGCCAGCAGCTACCAAGCGGGCCATGAGCAGTTCTTC. The J gene is TRBJ2-1, the V gene TRBV27; a possible D gene is TRBD2 (6 bases). Germline V lookup: CDR1 MNHEY, CDR2 SMNVEV (reference sequence). The V end lost 6 bases, the J end lost 8 bases, and 14 bases lay between the germline ends. The CDR3 is made up of 13 amino acids.

This chain links TRBV25-1 with TRBJ1-6, with 8 bases fitting TRBD1. CDR3 length: 14 residues. CDR1 and CDR2 from the germline V gene are MGHDK and SYGVNS. V dropped 4 bases and J dropped 8; count of bases not matched to a gene: 4. This CDR3 reads CASSGQGKHSPLHF. The CDR3 DNA is TGTGCCAGCAGTGGACAGGGGAAGCATTCACCCCTCCACTTT.

The chain is built from TRBV2 and TRBJ1-5; D call uncertain. V lost 6 bases and J lost 3, with 12 bases in between. CDR1 and CDR2 (germline): SNHLY, FYNNEI. The CDR3 covers 14 residues. CDR3 coding DNA: TGTGCCAGCAGGGCCAGACAACCCAATCAGCCCCAGCATTTT. Protein: CASRARQPNQPQHF.

The V and J genes are TRBV5-6 and TRBJ1-4, with 11 bases fitting TRBD1. Germline-derived CDR1 and CDR2 are SGHDT and YYEEEE. V was pared by 4 bases and J by 3 bases, with 2 bases of the junction left unmatched. This CDR3 spans 15 amino acids. The CDR3 spells CASSGTGGPNEKLFF. CDR3 nucleotides: TGTGCCAGCAGCGGGACAGGGGGTCCTAATGAAAAACTGTTTTTT.

There are a few counts of this clone. The genes are TRBV19 and TRBJ1-5; the match to TRBD1 covers 7 bases. The germline V gene has CDR1 LNHDA and CDR2 SQIVND (reference sequence). The CDR3 runs to 15 residues. J lost 6 bases, V lost 5 bases, and 10 bases had no gene match. This chain's CDR3 is CASSPIDRDSQPQHF. The CDR3 bases are TGTGCCAGTAGTCCCATTGACAGGGATTCTCAGCCCCAGCATTTT.

The CDR3 nucleotides read TGTGCCAGCTCACCTGCCCAGGCGAGTGAAGCTTTCTTT. It specifies CASSPAQASEAFF. The rearrangement joins TRBV18 to TRBJ1-1; D gene uncertain. With 3 bases removed from V and 7 bases from J, the gap between germline ends came to 12 bases. The CDR3 contains 13 residues. In germline, CDR1 is KGHSH, CDR2 LQKENI. The full variable domain, completed using reference TRBV18 and TRBJ1-1, is NAGVMQNPRHLVRRRGQEARLRCSPMKGHSHVYWYRQLPEEGLKFMVYLQKENIIDESGMPKERFSAEFPKEGPSILRIQQVVRGDSAAYFCASSPAQASEAFFGQGTRLTVV.

J is TRBJ1-3 and V is TRBV5-4; TRBD2 aligns across 8 bases. With the DNA end fitting TRBJ2-2 better, the J assignment may be wrong. This CDR3 spans 15 amino acids. CDR1 is SGHNT and CDR2 is YYREEE in the germline V gene (reference sequence). For the CDR3, the DNA is TGTGCCAGCAGCCCCCCGGGACTAGGCCCCGGGGAGCTGTTTTTT. It encodes CASSPPGLGPGELFF.

The CDR3 DNA reads as TGTGCCAGCAGCGGCGGACTTATAGAGCAGTACTTC. Its protein product is CASSGGLIEQYF. The chain recombines TRBV11-3 with TRBJ2-7; maybe TRBD2 (5 bases). Germline lookup yields CDR1 SGHNT and CDR2 YENEEA. CDR3 size: 12 residues. Trimming stripped 5 bases from V and 7 bases from J, with 12 bases between.

The gene calls are TRBV2 and TRBJ2-1, with 8 bases fitting TRBD2. The CDR3 length is 15 residues. V shed 6 bases and J 6 bases; nucleotides not matched to a gene: 10. Germline V CDR1 and CDR2: SNHLY, FYNNEI. Here the CDR3 DNA reads TGTGCCAGCAGGGAAACTAGCGGTCCAGGCAATGAGCAGTTCTTC. Encoded protein: CASRETSGPGNEQFF.

The chain uses TRBV30 and TRBJ2-3, with 11 bases matching TRBD2. Germline assignment: CDR1 GTSNPN and CDR2 SVGIG (reference sequence). V dropped 3 bases and J dropped 5; count of bases not matched to a gene: 7. This CDR3 spans 15 amino acids. CDR3: CAWSLLAGGLDTQYF. The DNA of the CDR3 is TGTGCCTGGAGCTTGCTAGCGGGAGGTTTAGATACGCAGTATTTT.

The chain links TRBV18 to TRBJ1-5, with TRBD1 identical over 7 bases. Trimming cost V 3 bases and J 9 bases; bases outside gene matches: 5. CDR3 size: 13 residues. The V gene's germline CDR1 is KGHSH and CDR2 LQKENI. The CDR3 bases are TGTGCCAGCTCACCCGACAGGGAATCGCCCCAGCATTTT. Its protein product is CASSPDRESPQHF.

This chain connects TRBV11-2 to TRBJ2-3, with TRBD2 as a possible D gene (6 bases). Germline CDR1 and CDR2: SGHAT and FQNNGV. The CDR3 runs to 16 residues. V lost 1 base to trimming and J lost 1 base, with 12 bases between them. The CDR3 here is CASSLVEGGGTDTQYF. CDR3 DNA: TGTGCCAGCAGCTTAGTGGAGGGAGGTGGCACAGATACGCAGTATTTT.

This sequence joins TRBV5-1 and TRBJ2-5; a weak D match, TRBD2 (5 bases). The germline CDR1 and CDR2 sequences are SGHRS and YFSETQ. This CDR3 has 12 amino acids. V was cut by 7 bases and J by 11 bases, with 18 bases left in between. The CDR3 sequence: CASGTGFGEQYF. The CDR3 nucleotides are TGCGCCAGCGGTACGGGGTTCGGTGAGCAGTACTTC.

The V call is TRBV5-6, the J call TRBJ1-1; TRBD1 is a possible D gene (5 bases). Trimming removed 0 bases at V and 0 bases at J, with 12 bases between. The CDR3 covers 16 residues. Germline CDR1 and CDR2: SGHDT and YYEEEE. This CDR3 reads CASSLVPGHLNTEAFF. CDR3 DNA sequence: TGTGCCAGCAGCTTGGTCCCAGGACACCTGAACACTGAAGCTTTCTTT.

The chain links TRBV5-5 to TRBJ2-5; 8 bases line up with TRBD1. V trimming: 4 bases; J trimming: 0 bases; junction bases outside the gene matches: 17. CDR1 and CDR2 (germline): SGHKS, YYEKEE (reference sequence). The CDR3 consists of 19 residues. In DNA form, the CDR3 reads TGTGCCAGCAGCCCAGGACAGGGCTTGGTATATTGGAACCAAGAGACCCAGTACTTC. This sequence encodes CASSPGQGLVYWNQETQYF.

This clone was observed once. This rearrangement joins TRBV7-9 to TRBJ1-1; D may be TRBD1 (6 bases). In germline, CDR1 is SEHNR, CDR2 FQNEAQ (reference sequence). The CDR3 contains 15 residues. V lost 1 base and J 2 bases, leaving 11 bases between the germline ends. As DNA, the CDR3 is TGTGCCAGCAGCTTAGACTGGACAGCCAACACTGAAGCTTTCTTT. Residues: CASSLDWTANTEAFF.

This chain links TRBV9 with TRBJ2-5; 7 bases fit TRBD2. J lost 1 base, V lost 4 bases, and 10 bases had no gene match. This CDR3 comprises 16 residues. CDR1 and CDR2 (germline): SGDLS, YYNGEE. CDR3 protein: CASSLSSGRPQETQYF. CDR3 DNA sequence: TGTGCCAGCAGCCTTTCTAGCGGACGACCCCAAGAGACCCAGTACTTC.

This clone was counted a few times. The sample has other DNA sequences that encode this CDR3 too. V and J are TRBV18 and TRBJ1-2, with 8 nucleotides matching TRBD1. This CDR3 has 13 amino acids. The trim removed 3 bases at V and 3 bases at J, leaving 0 bases unmatched. Germline V gives CDR1 KGHSH, CDR2 LQKENI. The CDR3 spells CASSPDRDYGYTF. CDR3 nucleotides: TGTGCCAGCTCACCGGACAGGGACTATGGCTACACCTTC.